This T cell receptor beta chain derives from a study of T cell responses to AZD1222 COVID-19 vaccine. Study-wide results and caveats: Across the whole spike, CD4 TCRs peaked at regions 160-218 and 743-854. Only a handful of AZD1222 recipients tested seropositive at baseline. In all cases, repertoires were sampled only after the peak T cell response. After two AZD1222 doses, spike-specific TCR breadth and depth rose versus day 0.

Per germline, CDR1 MNHEY and CDR2 SVGEGT. Trimming took off 2 bases at V and 5 bases at J, with 12 bases between the two ends. The CDR3 runs to 15 residues. As concerns this clone: The antigen remains undetermined.

Method: immunoSEQ multiplex PCR; TCRdb's copy keeps in-frame clones and lacks some. The top ten clones hold approximately 2% of a sample with 150,000 to 200,000 clones, approximately 91% of them seen once. Sequences were derived from peripheral blood, sampled on day 0 of AZD1222 vaccination. The chain couples TRBV6-2 or TRBV6-3 to TRBJ1-4; TRBD1 is a possible D gene (5 bases). This sequence originates from an adult in good health. Here the CDR3 DNA reads TGTGCCAGCAGTTACCGTACAGGTCGGAATGAAAAACTGTTTTTT. Translating gives CASSYRTGRNEKLFF.